These 22 T cell receptor beta chains share one sample of origin, sequenced in a study of blood T cell repertoires in COVID-19 (dated by TCRdb to 2018 to 2020). Receptor libraries were prepared by the immunoSEQ multiplex PCR assay. The clones in this table, taken by TCRdb from immuneACCESS, are in-frame only. Not every clone is retained; where verified, under half of the shortfall comes from an unresolved V gene, and the cause of the rest is unknown. The sample table records about 89,000 clones; 90% to 95% of these occur just once. The ten largest clonotypes hold less than 5% of the sample. Sample: peripheral blood. These receptors were taken from a human donor with active COVID-19. The donor label of this sample is uncertain.

V usage is TRBV2 and J usage is TRBJ2-5; no clear D gene. Germline values: CDR1 SNHLY, CDR2 FYNNEI. This CDR3 is 15 amino acids long. The V end lost 8 bases, the J end lost 3 bases, and 19 bases lay between the germline ends. The CDR3 reads CASLSLGLNKETQYF. CDR3 nucleotides: TGTGCCAGCCTCTCTCTTGGGCTTAATAAAGAGACCCAGTACTTC.

This chain connects TRBV6-5 to TRBJ2-2; D is perhaps TRBD2 (5 bases). The CDR3 is 15 amino acids. Germline V lookup: CDR1 MNHEY, CDR2 SVGAGI. Trimming took 6 bases from V and 1 from J, leaving 12 bases between them. The DNA of the CDR3 is TGTGCCAGCAGACGAACTCGGGGGAACACCGGGGAGCTGTTTTTT. This sequence encodes CASRRTRGNTGELFF.

The chain employs TRBV5-1 and TRBJ2-1; D is unclear. This CDR3 has 15 residues. The V gene lost 4 bases and the J gene lost 3 bases, with 14 bases spanning the gap. Germline V gene lookup returns CDR1 SGHRS and CDR2 YFSETQ. CDR3 in amino acids: CASSLEISLYNEQFF. CDR3 coding DNA: TGCGCCAGCAGCCTGGAAATTAGCCTCTACAATGAGCAGTTCTTC.

The gene calls are TRBV5-1 and TRBJ1-2; D not resolved. Germline V gene sequence: CDR1 SGHRS, CDR2 YFSETQ. V was cut by 6 bases and J by 8 bases, with 20 bases left in between. This CDR3 is 14 amino acids long. The CDR3 is CASTFVGRTGGYTF. The CDR3 DNA follows: TGCGCCAGCACCTTTGTGGGAAGGACGGGGGGCTACACCTTC.

DNA for the CDR3: TGCGCCAGCAGGTCGGGACAGAACAAAGCTTTCTTT. Encoded protein: CASRSGQNKAFF. V usage is TRBV5-1 and J usage is TRBJ1-1; 7 bases are shared with TRBD1. The CDR3 extends over 12 amino acids. Trimming removed 5 bases from V and 9 bases from J; junction bases left unmatched: 7. The germline V gene has CDR1 SGHRS and CDR2 YFSETQ.

This clone came up a few times. The chain carries TRBV3-1 (or the pseudogene TRBV3-2) and TRBJ2-2; no reliable D call. The ends were cut back, 4 bases at V and 7 bases at J, with 13 bases in the middle. Germline loops: CDR1 LGHDT, CDR2 YNNKEL (reference sequence). The CDR3 totals 14 residues. This CDR3 reads CASSRSLQDGELFF. The DNA of the CDR3 is TGTGCCAGCAGCCGATCCCTGCAGGACGGGGAGCTGTTTTTT.

V and J are TRBV2 and TRBJ1-2, with 10 bases identical to TRBD1. V lost 2 bases and J lost 7; bases outside the gene matches: 4. The CDR3 has 14 amino acids. Per germline, CDR1 SNHLY and CDR2 FYNNEI. Here the CDR3 reads CASSERQGASGYTF. The CDR3 DNA is TGTGCCAGCAGTGAAAGACAGGGGGCGAGTGGCTACACCTTC.

This clone was seen a single time. The V and J genes are TRBV24-1 and TRBJ2-5; D is possibly TRBD2 (6 bases). Germline V gives CDR1 KGHDR, CDR2 SFDVKD. The CDR3 length is 15 residues. V gave up 3 bases and J gave up 5 bases, with 15 bases separating them. CDR3 loop: CATSDPRGAGETQYF. The CDR3, as DNA: TGTGCCACCAGTGATCCGCGTGGAGCGGGTGAGACCCAGTACTTC.

V usage is TRBV3-1 (or the pseudogene TRBV3-2) and J usage is TRBJ2-7; D is unresolved. Deletions cut 0 bases from V and 3 bases from J, with 6 bases between. CDR1 is LGHDT, CDR2 YNNKEL, per germline (reference sequence). The CDR3 sequence is 13 residues long. The CDR3 protein is CASSQEFHYEQYF. CDR3 bases: TGTGCCAGCAGCCAAGAGTTCCACTACGAGCAGTACTTC.

This chain links TRBV19 with TRBJ2-7; 9 bases line up with TRBD1. The CDR3 loop spans 14 amino acids. The germline gives CDR1 LNHDA, CDR2 SQIVND (reference sequence). V was clipped by 3 bases and J by 2 bases; unmatched bases: 2. CDR3 loop: CASSMRQGAYEQYF. The CDR3 bases are TGTGCCAGTAGTATGCGACAGGGGGCCTACGAGCAGTACTTC. The full variable domain, rest sourced from reference TRBV19 and TRBJ2-7, is DGGITQSPKYLFRKEGQNVTLSCEQNLNHDAMYWYRQDPGQGLRLIYYSQIVNDFQKGDIAEGYSVSREKKESFPLTVTSAQKNPTAFYLCASSMRQGAYEQYFGPGTRLTVT.

The chain carries TRBV3-1 (or the pseudogene TRBV3-2) and TRBJ2-7, with 11 bases that match TRBD2. The J segment lost 7 bases and the V segment lost 4 bases, leaving 9 bases of the junction unmatched. The CDR3 is made up of 15 amino acids. The germline CDR1 and CDR2 sequences are LGHDT and YNNKEL (reference sequence). The CDR3 region has the DNA TGTGCCAGCAGCCCCGGGACTAGCGGCTTCGGGGAGCAGTACTTC. It translates to CASSPGTSGFGEQYF.

The sample holds one count of this clone. The J gene is TRBJ2-1, the V gene TRBV21-1; TRBD2 was called by the table and not checked on the DNA. TRBV21-1 represents a pseudogene. This CDR3 contains 14 residues. The CDR3 coding sequence is TGTGCCAGCACCCTTCCGTTCTTCTACAATGAGCAGTTCTTC. It specifies CASTLPFFYNEQFF.

CDR3 region: CASSPDLEGEETQYF. DNA of the CDR3: TGTGCCAGCTCACCAGATCTAGAAGGGGAAGAGACCCAGTACTTC. The J gene is TRBJ2-5, the V gene TRBV18; perhaps TRBD1 as D (5 bases). This CDR3 spans 15 amino acids. Germline V gene lookup returns CDR1 KGHSH and CDR2 LQKENI. Between the trimmed V and J ends, which lost 2 bases and 3 bases, there was a span of 13 bases.

The chain is built from TRBV5-1 and TRBJ2-7; D ambiguous. The CDR3 length is 12 residues. The V end was cut by 0 bases, the J end by 2 bases, with 3 bases between. CDR1 is SGHRS, CDR2 YFSETQ, per germline. The CDR3 loop reads CASSLEPYEQYF. The CDR3 DNA reads as TGCGCCAGCAGCTTGGAGCCCTACGAGCAGTACTTC.

As DNA, the CDR3 is TGTGCCAGCTCCCTCAACGGGGGGGCTGATTCACCCCTCCACTTT. Translating it yields CASSLNGGADSPLHF. V and J are TRBV18 and TRBJ1-6, with a weak D call TRBD1 (6 bases). The CDR3 is made up of 15 amino acids. Germline assignment: CDR1 KGHSH and CDR2 LQKENI. Trimming cost V 6 bases and J 8 bases, with 17 bases left between them.

V and J are TRBV5-1 and TRBJ1-5, with TRBD1 as a possible D gene (6 bases). The V and J ends lost 3 bases and 5 bases respectively, with 12 bases between them. CDR3 size: 14 residues. Germline V gene sequence: CDR1 SGHRS, CDR2 YFSETQ. CDR3 nucleotides: TGCGCCAGCAGCTGGGGTGCAGGGGATCAGCCCCAGCATTTT. Its protein is CASSWGAGDQPQHF. The full variable domain, its missing parts supplied by reference TRBV5-1 and TRBJ1-5, is KAGVTQTPRYLIKTRGQQVTLSCSPISGHRSVSWYQQTPGQGLQFLFEYFSETQRNKGNFPGRFSGRQFSNSRSEMNVSTLELGDSALYLCASSWGAGDQPQHFGDGTRLSIL.

The V gene is TRBV6-5, the J gene TRBJ2-3; 7 nucleotides agree with TRBD1. The CDR3 runs 16 residues. The germline V gene has CDR1 MNHEY and CDR2 SVGAGI. Trimming removed 2 bases from V and 2 bases from J; junction bases left unmatched: 7. CDR3: CASSYTGTDYTDTQYF. The CDR3, as DNA: TGTGCCAGCAGTTACACGGGGACAGATTACACAGATACGCAGTATTTT.

The genes are TRBV12-5 and TRBJ1-2, with D perhaps matching TRBD1 (6 bases). In germline, CDR1 is LGHNT, CDR2 FRNRAP. The CDR3 contains 14 residues. V shed 6 bases and J shed 4 bases, with 15 bases lying between them. The CDR3 sequence: CASGNRVLGYGYTF. In nucleotides, the CDR3 is TGTGCTAGTGGCAACAGGGTTTTAGGCTATGGCTACACCTTC.

The rearrangement uses TRBV28 and TRBJ2-3; 11 bases map to TRBD1. CDR1 is MDHEN and CDR2 is SYDVKM in the germline V gene. The CDR3 extends over 15 amino acids. Trimming took 7 bases from V and 5 from J; bases not matched to a gene: 8. CDR3 bases: TGTGCCAGCACCCCCGGGACAGGGGGAATAGATACGCAGTATTTT. Translated: CASTPGTGGIDTQYF.

The count of this clone is one. This chain links TRBV6-5 with TRBJ1-1; tentatively, D is TRBD1 (6 bases). Germline V lookup: CDR1 MNHEY, CDR2 SVGAGI. The CDR3 has 14 residues. V lost 6 bases, J lost 1 base, and 12 bases lay in between. CDR3 DNA sequence: TGTGCCAGCAGGCCGACAGGTCGGAACACTGAAGCTTTCTTT. This sequence encodes CASRPTGRNTEAFF.

The chain combines TRBV5-4 with TRBJ2-3; 10 bases are shared with TRBD2. J was trimmed by 0 bases and V by 5 bases; bases with no gene match: 9. This CDR3 has 17 residues. Germline loops: CDR1 SGHNT, CDR2 YYREEE (reference sequence). The CDR3: CASRPGTSASSTDTQYF. The DNA for the CDR3 is TGTGCCAGCAGACCCGGGACTAGCGCTAGTAGCACAGATACGCAGTATTTT. Full variable domain (missing parts from reference TRBV5-4 and TRBJ2-3): ETGVTQSPTHLIKTRGQQVTLRCSSQSGHNTVSWYQQALGQGPQFIFQYYREEENGRGNFPPRFSGLQFPNYSSELNVNALELDDSALYLCASRPGTSASSTDTQYFGPGTRLTVL.

V gene TRBV7-9 combines with J gene TRBJ2-3; D possibly corresponds to TRBD2 (6 bases). CDR3 length equals 16 residues. Deletions cut 5 bases from V and 6 bases from J, with 21 bases between. CDR1 SEHNR and CDR2 FQNEAQ come from the germline V gene (reference sequence). For the CDR3, the DNA is TGTGCCAGCAGCCCCGGGGGACGGATCTTGTGGGATACGCAGTATTTT. Translating it yields CASSPGGRILWDTQYF.